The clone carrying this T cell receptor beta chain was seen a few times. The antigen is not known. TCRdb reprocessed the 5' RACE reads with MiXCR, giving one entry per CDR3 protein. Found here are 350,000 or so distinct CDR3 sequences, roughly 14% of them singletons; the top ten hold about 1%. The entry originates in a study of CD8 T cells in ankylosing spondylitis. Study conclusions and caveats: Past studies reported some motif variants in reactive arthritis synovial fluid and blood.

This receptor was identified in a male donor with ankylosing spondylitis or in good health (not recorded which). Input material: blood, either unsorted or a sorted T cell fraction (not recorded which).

The CDR3 sequence is CASRFGGIEGTEAFF. The CDR3 region has the DNA TGCGCCAGCAGATTCGGGGGTATCGAGGGAACTGAAGCTTTCTTT. J is TRBJ1-1 and V is TRBV5-1; TRBD1 might be the D (5 bases). The CDR3 loop spans 15 amino acids. Germline CDR1 is SGHRS and CDR2 is YFSETQ. Between the trimmed V and J ends, which lost 5 bases and 5 bases, there was a span of 19 bases.